The 10 T cell receptor beta chains below all came from one sample that was sequenced in a study of CD8+CD57+ T cells in acquired aplastic anemia. TCR beta VDJ and CDR3 profiling used genomic DNA as template. Using its own MiXCR run on the reads, TCRdb lists one record per CDR3 protein. This sample yields about half a million distinct CDR3 sequences, of which around 32% are seen a single time; 0.75% to 0.95% belongs to the top ten. The sequenced patients had an expansion of CD8+CD57+ cells seen by flow cytometry. Sequencing was performed on sorted CD4+, CD8+, or CD8+CD57+ T cells (not recorded which) from PBMCs. All receptors come from a human donor with aplastic anemia.

This clonotype was detected a few times. A read error is possible here, since a much larger clone lies one base away. The CDR3 ends on some other residue instead of the conserved phenylalanine or tryptophan, so this is likely a read error. This chain joins TRBV19 and TRBJ1-1, with a tentative D call TRBD1 (5 bases). Per the germline V gene, CDR1 is LNHDA and CDR2 is SQIVND (reference sequence). The CDR3 has 14 amino acids. Between the trimmed V and J ends, which lost 3 bases and 1 base, there was a span of 9 bases. CDR3 bases: TGTGCCAGTAGTATGGGACGGAAGAACACTGAAGCTTTCCTT. Encoded protein: CASSMGRKNTEAFL.

In its sample, this clonotype was seen once. At one of its ends the junction is not consistent with the germline gene, which may arise from a read error. The CDR3 DNA is TGTGCCACCCTACGAGGGACTGAAGCTTCCTTT. Translating gives CATLRGTEASF. V usage is TRBV7-8 and J usage is TRBJ1-1; D possibly corresponds to TRBD1 (5 bases). CDR1 is SGHVS, CDR2 FQNEAQ, per germline. The CDR3 is 11 amino acids.

V is TRBV10-3 and J is TRBJ2-7; a possible D gene is TRBD2 (7 bases). Per the germline V gene, CDR1 is ENHRY and CDR2 is SYGVKD. Trimming cost V 4 bases and J 5 bases, with 15 bases left between them. CDR3 size: 14 residues. DNA of the CDR3: TGTGCCATCAGTGGGGGAGGGGGGAAGCACGAGCAGTACTTC. Residues: CAISGGGGKHEQYF.

This clonotype was counted only a few times. An end of the junction differs from the germline gene, which may be a read error. The genes are TRBV20-1 and TRBJ1-1; D remains unclear. The CDR3 is 13 amino acids. Germline lookup yields CDR1 DFQATT and CDR2 SNEGSKA (reference sequence). Here the CDR3 DNA reads TGCGGTGCTGGCCCGACACCGGACACTGAAGCTTTCTTT. Translating it yields CGAGPTPDTEAFF.

In this sample, this clonotype turned up a few times. The CDR3 loop is CASSLDTATGVFADTQYF. The DNA for the CDR3 is TGCGCCAGCAGCTTGGATACGGCGACAGGGGTATTCGCAGATACGCAGTATTTT. This rearrangement joins TRBV5-1 to TRBJ2-3; TRBD1 matches at 8 bases. The ends lost 0 bases at V and 4 bases at J; junction bases unmatched: 13. CDR3 length equals 18 residues. Germline V gene data show CDR1 as SGHRS and CDR2 as YFSETQ.

This clonotype was found many times. At one boundary the junction diverges from the germline segment, which might be a read error. The V call is TRBV7-7, the J call TRBJ2-5, with D unclear. Germline V gene lookup returns CDR1 SSHAT and CDR2 FNYEAQ (reference sequence). The CDR3 totals 12 residues. CDR3 DNA sequence: TGTGCTAGCAGCTTCATTGGGGAGACCCAGTACTTC. It encodes CASSFIGETQYF.

CDR3 amino acids: CASSTSLIEQFF. In DNA, the CDR3 is TGTGCCAGCAGCACCTCACTAATAGAGCAGTTCTTC. The genes are TRBV7-3 and TRBJ2-1; no definite D call. V was pared by 5 bases and J by 10 bases, with 12 bases between. From germline, CDR1 is SGHTA and CDR2 FQGTGA. The CDR3 covers 12 residues.

The genes are TRBV2 and TRBJ2-7; D is perhaps TRBD2 (5 bases). CDR1 is SNHLY, CDR2 FYNNEI, per germline. CDR3 length equals 11 residues. The germline V and J ends were trimmed by 2 bases and 8 bases, with 7 bases remaining between them. CDR3 amino acids: CASSEPGKQYF. The CDR3 DNA is TGTGCCAGCAGTGAACCGGGGAAGCAGTACTTC.

There are many counts of this clonotype. The chain couples TRBV29-1 to TRBJ2-5, with D possibly matching TRBD1 (5 bases). The CDR3 runs 12 residues. V lost 2 bases to trimming and J lost 3 bases, with 7 bases between them. Germline V gene lookup returns CDR1 SQVTM and CDR2 ANQGSEA. The CDR3 bases are TGCAGCGTTGAATTAGGGGAAGAGACCCAGTACTTC. This translates into CSVELGEETQYF.

A note on this clonotype: This could be a read error, since a much larger clone is one nucleotide away. The J gene is TRBJ2-7, the V gene TRBV24-1, with D perhaps TRBD1 (6 bases). The germline gives CDR1 KGHDR, CDR2 SFDVKD. The CDR3 sequence is 16 residues long. The CDR3 nucleotides are TGTGCCACCGGTGATGTCTCGGACAGCCCAACCTACGAGCAGTACTTC. Protein: CATGDVSDSPTYEQYF.